The 4 T cell receptor beta chains below come from one sample, sequenced in a study of identical twins. Using its own MiXCR run on the 5' RACE reads, TCRdb lists one record per CDR3 protein. The sample records about 300,000 distinct CDR3 sequences, over 9% being singletons. This sample also appeared in a second study, on yellow fever vaccine responses in identical twins.

The sequenced material came from CD8+ T cells sorted from blood. All receptors derive from a woman under 30 in good health.

This clonotype was found a few times. This chain joins TRBV12-3 or TRBV12-4 and TRBJ2-7; 12 positions match TRBD1. This CDR3 comprises 15 residues. V trimming: 6 bases; J trimming: 5 bases; junction bases outside the gene matches: 8. This CDR3 is CASRRDRGRIHEQYF. In DNA form, the CDR3 reads TGTGCCAGCAGAAGGGACAGGGGGCGCATCCACGAGCAGTACTTC.

This clonotype came up a few times. CDR3 sequence reads: CASSFGGSLNNEQFF. For the CDR3, the DNA is TGTGCCAGCAGTTTCGGGGGGAGCCTCAACAATGAGCAGTTCTTC. The rearrangement joins TRBV27 to TRBJ2-1; 7 nucleotides agree with TRBD2. Germline CDR1 and CDR2: MNHEY and SMNVEV (reference sequence). V shed 3 bases, J shed 5 bases, and the junction held 7 bases outside the gene matches. The CDR3 length is 15 residues.

This clonotype was observed a few times. The chain is built from TRBV2 and TRBJ2-7; D might be TRBD1 (6 bases). The CDR3 runs to 15 residues. The germline V gene has CDR1 SNHLY and CDR2 FYNNEI. The V end lost 1 base, the J end lost 5 bases, and 15 bases lay between the germline ends. CDR3 coding DNA: TGTGCCAGCAGTGAAGGATACAGGGAATTGGACGAGCAGTACTTC. Translation: CASSEGYRELDEQYF.

This clonotype was detected ten times or more. The chain couples TRBV29-1 to TRBJ1-1; D gene ambiguous. Trimming left V 2 bases short and J 4 bases short, with 11 bases between. Germline-derived CDR1 and CDR2 are SQVTM and ANQGSEA. The CDR3 runs 13 residues. The CDR3 DNA reads as TGCAGCGTTGAAACCCAAGGGAGCACTGAAGCTTTCTTT. It translates to CSVETQGSTEAFF.